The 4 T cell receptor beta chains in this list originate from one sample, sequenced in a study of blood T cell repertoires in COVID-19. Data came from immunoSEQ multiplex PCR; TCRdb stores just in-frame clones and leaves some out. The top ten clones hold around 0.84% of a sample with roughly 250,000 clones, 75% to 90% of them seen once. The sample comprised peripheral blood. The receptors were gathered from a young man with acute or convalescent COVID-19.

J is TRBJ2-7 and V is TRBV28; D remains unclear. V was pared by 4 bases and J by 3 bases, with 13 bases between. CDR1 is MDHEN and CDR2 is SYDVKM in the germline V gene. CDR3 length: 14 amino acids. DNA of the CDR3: TGTGCCAGCAGTTCCGGTGGTCCCGTCTACGAGCAGTACTTC. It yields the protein CASSSGGPVYEQYF.

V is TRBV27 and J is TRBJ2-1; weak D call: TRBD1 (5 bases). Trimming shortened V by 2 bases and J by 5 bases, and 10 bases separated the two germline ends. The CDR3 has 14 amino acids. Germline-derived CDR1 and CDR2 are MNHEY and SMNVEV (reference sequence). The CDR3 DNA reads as TGTGCCAGCAGTTTAATGGGGCACAACAATGAGCAGTTCTTC. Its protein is CASSLMGHNNEQFF.

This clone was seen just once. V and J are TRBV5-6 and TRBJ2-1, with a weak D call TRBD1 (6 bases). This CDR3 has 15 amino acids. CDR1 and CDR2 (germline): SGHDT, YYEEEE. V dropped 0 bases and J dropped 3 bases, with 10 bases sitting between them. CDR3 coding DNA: TGTGCCAGCAGCTTGGCAGGGACACTCTACAATGAGCAGTTCTTC. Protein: CASSLAGTLYNEQFF.

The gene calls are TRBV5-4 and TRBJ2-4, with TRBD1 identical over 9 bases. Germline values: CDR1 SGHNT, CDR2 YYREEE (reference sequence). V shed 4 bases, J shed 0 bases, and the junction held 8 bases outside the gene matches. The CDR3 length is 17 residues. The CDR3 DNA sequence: TGTGCCAGCAGCGCCGGGACAGGGACTATAGCCAAAAACATTCAGTACTTC. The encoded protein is CASSAGTGTIAKNIQYF.